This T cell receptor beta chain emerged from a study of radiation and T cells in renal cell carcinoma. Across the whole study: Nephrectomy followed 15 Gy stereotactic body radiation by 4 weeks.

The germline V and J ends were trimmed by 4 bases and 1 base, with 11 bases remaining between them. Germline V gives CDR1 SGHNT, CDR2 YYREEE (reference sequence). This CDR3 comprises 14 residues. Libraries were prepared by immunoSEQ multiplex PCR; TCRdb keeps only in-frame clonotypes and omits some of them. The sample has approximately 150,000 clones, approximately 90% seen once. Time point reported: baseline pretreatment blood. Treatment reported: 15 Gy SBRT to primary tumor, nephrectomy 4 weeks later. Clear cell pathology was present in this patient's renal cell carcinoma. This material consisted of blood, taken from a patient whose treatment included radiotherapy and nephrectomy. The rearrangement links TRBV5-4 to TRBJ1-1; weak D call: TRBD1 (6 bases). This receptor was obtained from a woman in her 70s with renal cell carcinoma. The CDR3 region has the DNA TGTGCCAGCAGCGGGGGGACACCGAACACTGAAGCTTTCTTT. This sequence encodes CASSGGTPNTEAFF. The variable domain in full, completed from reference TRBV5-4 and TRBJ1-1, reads ETGVTQSPTHLIKTRGQQVTLRCSSQSGHNTVSWYQQALGQGPQFIFQYYREEENGRGNFPPRFSGLQFPNYSSELNVNALELDDSALYLCASSGGTPNTEAFFGQGTRLTVV.